These 4 T cell receptor beta chains originate from one sample sequenced in a study of control samples from healthy donors and cancer patients. Data came from immunoSEQ multiplex PCR; TCRdb stores just in-frame clones and leaves some out. The table includes around 58,000 clones, roughly 95% detected once. The specimen was blood. The origin of the receptors is a woman between 18 and 29 years old in good health.

CDR3 DNA sequence: TGCAGCACGCAGGAGACAGGGGGGACTGAAGCTTTCTTT. Its translation: CSTQETGGTEAFF. The rearrangement links TRBV29-1 to TRBJ1-1; 9 positions agree with TRBD1. This CDR3 has 13 amino acids. Germline CDR1 reads SQVTM; CDR2 reads ANQGSEA. After removal of 8 bases from V and 5 bases from J, the junction contained 9 bases not matched to a gene. Complete variable domain (other parts from reference TRBV29-1 and TRBJ1-1): SAVISQKPSRDICQRGTSLTIQCQVDSQVTMMFWYRQQPGQSLTLIATANQGSEATYESGFVIDKFPISRPNLTFSTLTVSNMSPEDSSIYLCSTQETGGTEAFFGQGTRLTVV.

The V and J genes are TRBV29-1 and TRBJ1-2, with 7 bases lining up with TRBD1. Germline V lookup: CDR1 SQVTM, CDR2 ANQGSEA. V lost 2 bases, J lost 6 bases, and 6 bases stayed unmatched. The CDR3 has 13 amino acids. For the CDR3, the DNA is TGCAGCGTTGAATATGACAGGGAGAATGGCTACACCTTC. This sequence encodes CSVEYDRENGYTF.

This sequence joins TRBV11-2 and TRBJ2-1; 7 nucleotides align to TRBD2. Germline loops: CDR1 SGHAT, CDR2 FQNNGV. CDR3 length: 15 residues. The trim removed 1 base at V and 6 bases at J, leaving 6 bases unmatched. CDR3 in DNA: TGTGCCAGCAGCTTAGCCGGGCGGGGGACCAATGAGCAGTTCTTC. Protein: CASSLAGRGTNEQFF.

This sequence joins TRBV27 and TRBJ2-1; a possible D gene is TRBD1 (6 bases). The CDR3 is 14 residues long. Deletions cut 2 bases from V and 10 bases from J, with 15 bases between. The germline V gene has CDR1 MNHEY and CDR2 SMNVEV (reference sequence). This CDR3 is CASSLGGTQGEQFF. The CDR3 nucleotides are TGTGCCAGCAGTTTAGGAGGAACTCAGGGGGAGCAGTTCTTC.